This TCR gamma chain was sequenced for a study of human gamma delta and Vdelta1 T cells. Study-level findings and limits: Reportedly, Delta One T cells were polyclonal and broadly targeted acute myeloid leukemia.

There are 15 residues in the CDR3. CDR1 and CDR2 from the germline V gene are VINAFY and YDVSNSKD. Trimming cost V 1 base and J 1 base; bases outside gene matches: 7. TCRdb reanalyzed the PCR reads using CATT. The sample has over 7,500 gamma-chain clones, less than 55% seen once. Notes on this clone: What it binds is unknown.

The sequence derives from a human donor in good health. The rearrangement links TRGV5 to TRGJ1 or TRGJ2. The sequenced sample was Vdelta1 gamma-delta T cells from blood grown in culture (DOT cells). CDR3 in DNA: TGTGCCACCTGGGACAGCCCTTCAAATTATTATAAGAAACTCTTT. This sequence encodes CATWDSPSNYYKKLF.